These 11 T cell receptor beta chains were all obtained from the same sample, sequenced in a study of T cells after yellow fever vaccination. MiXCR, applied by TCRdb to the 5' RACE reads, yields one record per CDR3 protein. The repertoire holds more than 200,000 distinct CDR3 sequences, with approximately 3.8% as singletons. This specimen consisted of PBMCs, obtained 15 days after the yellow fever booster vaccination. Receptors were obtained from a man between 18 and 29 years old who received the YFV17D yellow fever vaccine.

The table lists this clonotype with many counts. V and J are TRBV5-1 and TRBJ1-1, with 8 positions matching TRBD1. The CDR3 runs to 15 residues. Germline V gene lookup returns CDR1 SGHRS and CDR2 YFSETQ. The V gene end was trimmed by 4 bases and the J gene end by 0 bases; junction bases not matched to a gene: 5. The CDR3 region has the DNA TGCGCCAGCAGCGGTGGCAGGGGGCTGAACACTGAAGCTTTCTTT. Its translation is CASSGGRGLNTEAFF.

This clonotype was picked up many times. In DNA form, the CDR3 reads TGTGCCAGCAGTGAATACGTGGGCACTGAAGCTTTCTTT. It yields the protein CASSEYVGTEAFF. V is TRBV6-1 and J is TRBJ1-1; D is unclear. V lost 2 bases and J lost 4, with 8 bases in between. The CDR3 sequence is 13 residues long. CDR1 and CDR2 from the germline V gene are MNHNS and SASEGT.

This rearrangement joins TRBV5-1 to TRBJ1-5; D is unclear. This CDR3 comprises 14 residues. V was shortened by 4 bases and J by 7 bases, with 15 bases between the two germline ends. The germline V gene has CDR1 SGHRS and CDR2 YFSETQ. The CDR3 DNA follows: TGCGCCAGCAGCCCAACAGATTTCGAGCAGCCCCAGCATTTT. Protein product: CASSPTDFEQPQHF.

This clonotype appeared many times. This chain connects TRBV12-5 to TRBJ1-1; weak D call: TRBD1 (5 bases). Germline CDR1 reads LGHNT; CDR2 reads FRNRAP. V lost 6 bases, J lost 10 bases, and 15 bases lay in between. The CDR3 contains 12 residues. Written as DNA, the CDR3 is TGTGCTAGTGGCCGGGGACGCGAGGGAGCTTTCTTT. It encodes CASGRGREGAFF.

The genes are TRBV18 and TRBJ2-1, with D unresolved. V was pared by 3 bases and J by 0 bases, with 9 bases between. CDR1 KGHSH and CDR2 LQKENI come from the germline V gene. This CDR3 is built from 15 residues. The CDR3: CASSPIWSSYNEQFF. The DNA of the CDR3 is TGTGCCAGCTCACCGATCTGGAGCTCCTACAATGAGCAGTTCTTC.

There are many counts of this clonotype. The chain is built from TRBV3-1 and TRBJ2-2; 9 nucleotides match TRBD2. V lost 4 bases, J lost 4 bases, and 4 bases stayed unmatched. The V gene's germline CDR1 is LGHDT and CDR2 YNNKEL (reference sequence). This CDR3 has 15 amino acids. The CDR3 DNA follows: TGTGCCAGCAGCCTAACGGGACTAGCCACCGGGGAGCTGTTTTTT. Translation: CASSLTGLATGELFF.

This clonotype occurred many times. The chain couples TRBV6-2 or TRBV6-3 to TRBJ2-3, with D unresolved. The CDR3 has 16 residues. Trimming removed 1 base at V and 7 bases at J, with 18 bases between. The V gene's germline CDR1 is MNHEY and CDR2 SVGEGT. CDR3 protein: CASSYWSAGRVNTQYF. Here the CDR3 DNA reads TGTGCCAGCAGTTACTGGTCGGCAGGCCGGGTGAATACGCAGTATTTT.

This clonotype came up many times. V usage is TRBV20-1 and J usage is TRBJ2-3, with 13 bases matching TRBD2. Germline assignment: CDR1 DFQATT and CDR2 SNEGSKA (reference sequence). V lost 4 bases to trimming and J lost 7 bases; unmatched junction nucleotides: 8. The CDR3 loop spans 15 amino acids. CDR3 bases: TGCAGTGCTACGAAACTAGCGGGGGGGCCAAATACGCAGTATTTT. The encoded protein is CSATKLAGGPNTQYF.

This clonotype has at least ten counts. The J gene is TRBJ2-1, the V gene TRBV24-1; 7 positions match TRBD2. Germline V lookup: CDR1 KGHDR, CDR2 SFDVKD. The CDR3 length is 16 residues. J was trimmed by 8 bases and V by 4 bases; bases with no gene match: 13. The CDR3 region is CATSDPSRGTIDEQFF. CDR3 DNA sequence: TGTGCCACCAGTGACCCTTCCCGCGGGACTATAGATGAGCAGTTCTTC.

This clonotype was recorded at least ten times. The chain couples TRBV7-9 to TRBJ1-2, with TRBD1 as a possible D gene (6 bases). The V gene's germline CDR1 is SEHNR and CDR2 FQNEAQ (reference sequence). The V gene lost 7 bases and the J gene lost 4 bases, with 13 bases spanning the gap. CDR3 length: 13 residues. DNA of the CDR3: TGTGCCAGCATCCAGGACAGAGCCTATGGCTACACCTTC. It yields the protein CASIQDRAYGYTF. Drawing the rest from reference TRBV7-9 and TRBJ1-2, the complete variable domain is DTGVSQNPRHKITKRGQNVTFRCDPISEHNRLYWYRQTLGQGPEFLTYFQNEAQLEKSRLLSDRFSAERPKGSFSTLEIQRTEQGDSAMYLCASIQDRAYGYTFGSGTRLTVV.

At least ten counts were recorded for this clonotype. V and J are TRBV9 and TRBJ1-1; maybe TRBD1 (5 bases). The V end lost 4 bases, the J end lost 6 bases, and 19 bases lay between the germline ends. In germline, CDR1 is SGDLS, CDR2 YYNGEE. This CDR3 spans 15 amino acids. CDR3: CASSPSMGRASEAFF. As DNA, the CDR3 is TGTGCCAGCAGCCCTTCCATGGGACGGGCCTCTGAAGCTTTCTTT.